This record looks at one T cell receptor beta chain sequence and its context. Its antigen remains unidentified. This entry comes from a study of T cell responses to AZD1222 COVID-19 vaccine. The assay was immunoSEQ multiplex PCR, and TCRdb's table has in-frame clones only and misses some. The sample has under 200,000 clones; 90% to 95% are singletons. Study-level points and caveats: Donors skewed white British and female; clonal diversity was possibly underestimated. It was only after the peak T cell response that any repertoires were sampled.

Germline V gene data show CDR1 as MGHRA and CDR2 as YSYEKL. CDR3 length equals 13 residues. Trimming left V 2 bases short and J 4 bases short, with 8 bases between. Source: peripheral blood, taken on day 0 of AZD1222 vaccination. The TCR was taken from an adult in good health. V usage is TRBV4-1 and J usage is TRBJ1-1; weak D call: TRBD1 (6 bases). DNA of the CDR3: TGCGCCAGCAGCCAAACAGGGAGCACTGAAGCTTTCTTT. Its translation: CASSQTGSTEAFF.